This TCR beta chain came from a study of cytomegalovirus exposure and HLA in healthy donors. Study-wide background: In an earlier analysis, 95 million to 140 million unique TCR beta sequences were found from approximately 190 million T cells. Whole-study results and caveats: In an earlier analysis, most TCR beta V segments were productive about 87% or about 30% of the time. For cytomegalovirus status, the classifier reportedly gave diagnoses with high specificity and sensitivity.

The PCR contained 60 Vbeta and 13 Jbeta primers. Using immunoSEQ multiplex PCR, the repertoire was profiled, and TCRdb retains in-frame clones only, with some absent. The sample yields around 150,000 clones, 75% to 90% seen once. This clone was counted a single time. As yet, its antigen is unknown. Germline V gene lookup returns CDR1 SGHRS and CDR2 YFSETQ. CDR3 length: 13 amino acids. V was pared by 4 bases and J by 6 bases, with 14 bases between. All donors participated as healthy donors of bone marrow. The chain recombines TRBV5-1 with TRBJ2-7; no clear D. Sequenced: PBMCs. The receptor comes from a male donor in good health and CMV-seropositive. Written as DNA, the CDR3 is TGCGCCAGCAGCCAGGCGCCCGTAGGCGAGCAGTACTTC. It is translated as CASSQAPVGEQYF.